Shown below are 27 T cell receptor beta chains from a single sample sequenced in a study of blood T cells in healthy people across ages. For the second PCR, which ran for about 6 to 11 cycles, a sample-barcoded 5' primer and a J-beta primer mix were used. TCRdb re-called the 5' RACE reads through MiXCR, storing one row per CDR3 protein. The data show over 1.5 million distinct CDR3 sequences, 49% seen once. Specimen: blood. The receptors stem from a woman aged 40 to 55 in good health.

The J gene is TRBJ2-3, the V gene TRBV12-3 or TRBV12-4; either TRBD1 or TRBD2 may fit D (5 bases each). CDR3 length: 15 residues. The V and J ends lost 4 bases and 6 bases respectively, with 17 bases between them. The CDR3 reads CASSSSGTFGDTQYF. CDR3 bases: TGTGCCAGCAGTTCCTCGGGGACGTTTGGGGATACGCAGTATTTT.

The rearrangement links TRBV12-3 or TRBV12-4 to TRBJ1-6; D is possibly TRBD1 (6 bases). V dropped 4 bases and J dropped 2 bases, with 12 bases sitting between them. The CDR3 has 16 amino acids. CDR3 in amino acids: CASSSSGVAYNSPLHF. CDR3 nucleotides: TGTGCCAGCAGTTCCTCAGGGGTGGCCTATAATTCACCCCTCCACTTT.

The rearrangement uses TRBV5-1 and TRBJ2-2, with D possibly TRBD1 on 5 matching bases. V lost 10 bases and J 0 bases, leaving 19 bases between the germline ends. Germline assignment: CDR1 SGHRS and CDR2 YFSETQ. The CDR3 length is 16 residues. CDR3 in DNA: TGCGCCGGGCGGCAGGGAATTTGGCCGAACACCGGGGAGCTGTTTTTT. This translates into CAGRQGIWPNTGELFF. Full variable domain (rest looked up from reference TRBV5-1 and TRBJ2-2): KAGVTQTPRYLIKTRGQQVTLSCSPISGHRSVSWYQQTPGQGLQFLFEYFSETQRNKGNFPGRFSGRQFSNSRSEMNVSTLELGDSALYLCAGRQGIWPNTGELFFGEGSRLTVL.

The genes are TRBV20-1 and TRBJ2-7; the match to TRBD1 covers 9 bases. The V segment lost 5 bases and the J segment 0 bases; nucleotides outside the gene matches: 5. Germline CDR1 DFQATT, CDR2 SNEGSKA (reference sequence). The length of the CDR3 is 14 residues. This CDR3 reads CSAFRQGGSYEQYF. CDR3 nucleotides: TGCAGTGCTTTTCGACAGGGGGGCTCCTACGAGCAGTACTTC.

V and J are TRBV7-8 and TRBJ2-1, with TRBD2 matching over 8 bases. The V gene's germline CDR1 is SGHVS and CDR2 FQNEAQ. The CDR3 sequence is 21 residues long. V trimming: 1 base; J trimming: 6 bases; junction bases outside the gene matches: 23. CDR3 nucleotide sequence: TGTGCCAGCAGCTTAGTGCTTAGCGGGACTAGTATTTCCCCACTTAGCAATGAGCAGTTCTTC. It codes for CASSLVLSGTSISPLSNEQFF. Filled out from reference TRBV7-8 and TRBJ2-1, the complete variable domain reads GAGVSQSPRYKVAKRGQDVALRCDPISGHVSLFWYQQALGQGPEFLTYFQNEAQLDKSGLPSDRFFAERPEGSVSTLKIQRTQQEDSAVYLCASSLVLSGTSISPLSNEQFFGPGTRLTVL.

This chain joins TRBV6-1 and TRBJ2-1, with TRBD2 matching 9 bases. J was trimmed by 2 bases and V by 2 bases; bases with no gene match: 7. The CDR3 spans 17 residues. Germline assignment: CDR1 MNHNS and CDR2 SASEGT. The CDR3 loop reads CASSEHELAGTYNEQFF. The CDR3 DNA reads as TGTGCCAGCAGTGAACATGAACTAGCGGGCACCTACAATGAGCAGTTCTTC.

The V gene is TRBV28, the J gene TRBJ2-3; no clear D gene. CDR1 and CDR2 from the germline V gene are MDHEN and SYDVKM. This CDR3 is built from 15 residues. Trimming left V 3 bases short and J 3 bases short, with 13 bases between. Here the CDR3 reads CASSLRPLMTDTQYF. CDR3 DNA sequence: TGTGCCAGCAGTTTGCGGCCCCTCATGACAGATACGCAGTATTTT.

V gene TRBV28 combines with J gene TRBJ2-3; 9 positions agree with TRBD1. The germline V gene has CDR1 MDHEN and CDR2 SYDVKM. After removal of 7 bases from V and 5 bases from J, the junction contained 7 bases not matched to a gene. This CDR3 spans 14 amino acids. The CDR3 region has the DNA TGTGCCAGCACCCACAGGGGGCTAGGAGATACGCAGTATTTT. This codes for CASTHRGLGDTQYF.

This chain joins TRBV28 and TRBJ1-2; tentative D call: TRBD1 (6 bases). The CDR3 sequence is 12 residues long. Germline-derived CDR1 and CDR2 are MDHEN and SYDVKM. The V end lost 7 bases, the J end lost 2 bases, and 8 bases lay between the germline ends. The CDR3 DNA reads TGTGCCAGCACAGGGGTAAACTATGGCTACACCTTC. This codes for CASTGVNYGYTF.

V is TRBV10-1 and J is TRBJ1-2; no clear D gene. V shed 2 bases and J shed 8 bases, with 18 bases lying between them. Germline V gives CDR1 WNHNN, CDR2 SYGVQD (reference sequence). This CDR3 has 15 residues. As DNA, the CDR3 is TGCGCCAGCAGTGAGGAGGTCGGCCCGTCGCCGGGCTACACCTTC. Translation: CASSEEVGPSPGYTF.

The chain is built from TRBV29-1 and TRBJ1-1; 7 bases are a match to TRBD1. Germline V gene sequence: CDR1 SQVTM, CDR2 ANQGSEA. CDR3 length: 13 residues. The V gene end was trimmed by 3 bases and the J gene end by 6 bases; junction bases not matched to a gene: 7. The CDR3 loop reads CSVEGQTSSEAFF. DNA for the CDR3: TGCAGCGTTGAGGGACAGACAAGTTCTGAAGCTTTCTTT.

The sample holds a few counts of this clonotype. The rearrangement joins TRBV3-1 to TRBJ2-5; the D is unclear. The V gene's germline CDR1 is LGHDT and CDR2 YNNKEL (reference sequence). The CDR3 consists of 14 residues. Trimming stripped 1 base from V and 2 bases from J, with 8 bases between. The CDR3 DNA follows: TGTGCCAGCAGCCAAGGACGGTCACAAGAGACCCAGTACTTC. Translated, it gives CASSQGRSQETQYF.

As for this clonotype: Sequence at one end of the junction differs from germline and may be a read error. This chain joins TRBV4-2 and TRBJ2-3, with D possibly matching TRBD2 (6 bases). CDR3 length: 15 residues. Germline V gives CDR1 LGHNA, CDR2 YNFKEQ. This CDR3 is CPSSQPGDPPDTQYF. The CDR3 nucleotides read TGTCCCAGCAGCCAACCGGGAGATCCCCCAGATACGCAGTATTTT.

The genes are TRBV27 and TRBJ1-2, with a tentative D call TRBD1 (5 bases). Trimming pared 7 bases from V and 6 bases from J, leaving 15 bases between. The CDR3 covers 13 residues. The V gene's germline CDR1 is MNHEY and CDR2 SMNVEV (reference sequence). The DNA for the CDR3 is TGTGCCAGCAAAAAGAGGGGAGGAGATGGCTACACCTTC. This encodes CASKKRGGDGYTF.

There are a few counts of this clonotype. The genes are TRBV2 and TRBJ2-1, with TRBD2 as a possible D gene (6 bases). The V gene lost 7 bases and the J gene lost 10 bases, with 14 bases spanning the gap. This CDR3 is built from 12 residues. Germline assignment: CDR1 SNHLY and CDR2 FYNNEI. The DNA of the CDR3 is TGTGCCAGCACGGGGACTCTCCCAGAGCAGTTCTTC. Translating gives CASTGTLPEQFF. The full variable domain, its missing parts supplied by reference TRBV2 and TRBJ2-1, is EPEVTQTPSHQVTQMGQEVILRCVPISNHLYFYWYRQILGQKVEFLVSFYNNEISEKSEIFDDQFSVERPDGSNFTLKIRSTKLEDSAMYFCASTGTLPEQFFGPGTRLTVL.

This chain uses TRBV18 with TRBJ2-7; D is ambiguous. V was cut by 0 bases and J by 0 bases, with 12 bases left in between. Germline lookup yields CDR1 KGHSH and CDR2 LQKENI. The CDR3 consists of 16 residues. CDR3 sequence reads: CASSPPLGRSSYEQYF. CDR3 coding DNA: TGTGCCAGCTCACCACCGCTCGGCAGGAGCTCCTACGAGCAGTACTTC.

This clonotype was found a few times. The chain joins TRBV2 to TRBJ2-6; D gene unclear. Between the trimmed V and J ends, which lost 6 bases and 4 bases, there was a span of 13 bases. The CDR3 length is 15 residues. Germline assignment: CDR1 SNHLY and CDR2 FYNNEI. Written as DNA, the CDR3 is TGTGCCAGCAGGGATACCAGAACCGGGGCCAACGTCCTGACTTTC. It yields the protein CASRDTRTGANVLTF.

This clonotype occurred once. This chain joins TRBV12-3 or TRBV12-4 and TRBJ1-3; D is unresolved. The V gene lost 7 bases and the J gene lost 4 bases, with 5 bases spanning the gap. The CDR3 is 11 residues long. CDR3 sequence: CASKGGNTIYF. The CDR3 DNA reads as TGTGCCAGCAAAGGCGGAAACACCATATATTTT.

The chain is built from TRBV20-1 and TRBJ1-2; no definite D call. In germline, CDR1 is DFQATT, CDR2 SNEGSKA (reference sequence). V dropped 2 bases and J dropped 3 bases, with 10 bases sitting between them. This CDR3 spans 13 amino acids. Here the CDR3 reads CSARSLLDYGYTF. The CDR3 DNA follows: TGCAGTGCTAGATCTCTCTTGGACTATGGCTACACCTTC.

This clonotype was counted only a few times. The CDR3 nucleotides read TGTGCCAGCAGCCAAGAAGGAAATAGAAATGAAAAACTGTTTTTT. This encodes CASSQEGNRNEKLFF. This sequence joins TRBV4-2 and TRBJ1-4; D unclear. Germline V gene lookup returns CDR1 LGHNA and CDR2 YNFKEQ. This CDR3 has 15 amino acids. Trimming pared 0 bases from V and 5 bases from J, leaving 10 bases between.

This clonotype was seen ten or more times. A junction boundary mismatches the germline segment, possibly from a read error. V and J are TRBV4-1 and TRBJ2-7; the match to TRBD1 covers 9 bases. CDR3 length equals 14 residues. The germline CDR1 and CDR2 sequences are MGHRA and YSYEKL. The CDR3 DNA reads TGTGCCAGCAGCCAAGACAGGGGGTTGTACGAGCAGTACTTC. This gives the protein CASSQDRGLYEQYF.

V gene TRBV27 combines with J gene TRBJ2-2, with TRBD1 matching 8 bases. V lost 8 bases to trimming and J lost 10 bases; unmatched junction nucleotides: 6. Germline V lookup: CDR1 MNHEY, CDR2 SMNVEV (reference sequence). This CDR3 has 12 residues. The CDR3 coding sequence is TGTGCCAGCGGATACAGGGGGGAGGAGCTGTTTTTT. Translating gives CASGYRGEELFF.

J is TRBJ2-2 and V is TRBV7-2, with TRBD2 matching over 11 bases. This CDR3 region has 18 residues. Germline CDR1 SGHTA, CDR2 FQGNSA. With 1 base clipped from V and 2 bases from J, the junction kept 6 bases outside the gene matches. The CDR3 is CASSLGVTSGANTGELFF. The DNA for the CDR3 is TGTGCCAGCAGCTTAGGTGTGACTAGCGGGGCTAACACCGGGGAGCTGTTTTTT.

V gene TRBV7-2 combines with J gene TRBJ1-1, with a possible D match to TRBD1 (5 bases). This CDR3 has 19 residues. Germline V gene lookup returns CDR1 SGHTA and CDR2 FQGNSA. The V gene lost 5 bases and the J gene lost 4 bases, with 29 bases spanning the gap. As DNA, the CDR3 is TGTGCCAGCAGCCTTTTTTTCCACCCCCCGCGTACAGGCCCCACTGAAGCTTTCTTT. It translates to CASSLFFHPPRTGPTEAFF.

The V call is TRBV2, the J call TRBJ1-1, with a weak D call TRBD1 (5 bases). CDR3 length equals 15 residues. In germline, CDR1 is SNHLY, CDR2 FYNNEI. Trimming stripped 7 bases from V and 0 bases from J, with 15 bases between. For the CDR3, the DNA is TGTGCCAGCACGCGGCAGGGAGGTTTGAACACTGAAGCTTTCTTT. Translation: CASTRQGGLNTEAFF.

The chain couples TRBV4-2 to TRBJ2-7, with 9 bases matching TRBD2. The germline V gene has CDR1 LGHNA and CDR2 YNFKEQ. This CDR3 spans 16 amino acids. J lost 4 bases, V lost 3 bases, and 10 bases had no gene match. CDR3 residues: CASSHAGSGGIYEQYF. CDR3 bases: TGTGCCAGCAGCCACGCCGGGAGCGGGGGGATTTACGAGCAGTACTTC.

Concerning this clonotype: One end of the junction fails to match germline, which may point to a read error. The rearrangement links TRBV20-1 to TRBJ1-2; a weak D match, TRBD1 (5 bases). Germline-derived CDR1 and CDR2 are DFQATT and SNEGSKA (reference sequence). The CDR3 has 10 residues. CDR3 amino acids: CSATGPGYTF. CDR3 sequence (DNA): TGCAGTGCTACAGGGCCCGGCTACACATTC.